The clone carrying this T cell receptor (beta chain) came up many times. Its specificity is unknown. The sample belongs to a study of T-cell reconstitution after alpha-beta-depleted transplantation in children. Findings of the study overall: Reportedly, only several hundred clones from non-depleted graft cells drove alpha-beta T-cell counts at about two months.

Preparation of the TCRbeta library used unique molecular identifiers. MiXCR was run by TCRdb on the PCR reads, yielding one entry per CDR3 protein. The repertoire has under 250,000 distinct CDR3 sequences, roughly a quarter of them found once; the top ten carry more than 4.5%. CDR1 and CDR2 from the germline V gene are MDHEN and SYDVKM. V was pared by 3 bases and J by 4 bases, with 12 bases between. This CDR3 region has 14 residues. This sequence was found in a female patient aged 2-9 years who had a stem cell transplant for congenital amegakaryocytic thrombocytopenia, so the T cells may come from the graft donor. This chain connects TRBV28 to TRBJ1-2, with D uncertain. Here the sequenced sample was PBMCs, mostly from graft donor cells, taken 360 days after TCRalphabeta/CD19-depleted stem cell transplant. As DNA, the CDR3 is TGTGCCAGCAGTTTCCGGCGGACGATCTATGGCTACACCTTC. This sequence encodes CASSFRRTIYGYTF.